The 19 T cell receptor beta chains listed next were all sequenced from one sample in a study of Tregs in tolerant kidney transplant recipients. Using immunoSEQ multiplex PCR, the repertoire was profiled, and TCRdb retains in-frame clones only, with some absent. Recorded for this sample: 25,000 or so clones. Mixed chimerism was transient after nonmyeloablative marrow transplants from related graft donors. Here the sequenced sample was CD4+ T cells from blood (PBMCs), taken 6 months after the transplant. These receptor sequences come from a human patient who received a combined kidney and bone marrow transplant. The graft donor may be the source of some T cells.

For this clone: The read comes to an end 3 residues before the CDR3 does, leaving the germline J gene to fill in the end. The V call is TRBV29-1, the J call TRBJ2-2; TRBD1 matches 8 bases. The CDR3 is 18 residues long. J gave up 2 bases and V 4 bases, and 15 bases lay outside the gene matches. The germline V gene has CDR1 SQVTM and CDR2 ANQGSEA. The part of the CDR3 DNA that was read is TGCAGCGTTGTCCCCGTCCGGACAGGGAGCACAAACACCGGGGAG. This encodes CSVVPVRTGSTNTGE. The whole CDR3 sequence is CSVVPVRTGSTNTGELFF.

Points on this clone: The CDR3 extends 3 residues past the end of the read, so its final part is completed from the germline J gene. The chain employs TRBV2 and TRBJ1-2, with D tentatively TRBD1 (6 bases). The CDR3 is 12 residues long. CDR1 and CDR2 (germline): SNHLY, FYNNEI. CDR3 bases read: TGTGCCAGCAGTGTTGCAGGACAGCAC. It translates to CASSVAGQH. The whole CDR3 sequence reads CASSVAGQHYTF.

Concerning this clone itself: The read terminates 3 residues ahead of where the CDR3 ends, so the germline J gene completes it. This chain joins TRBV30 and TRBJ2-5, with D unclear. Germline CDR1 and CDR2: GTSNPN and SVGIG (reference sequence). The CDR3 totals 12 residues. With 0 bases removed from V and 3 bases from J, the gap between germline ends came to 5 bases. CDR3 bases read: TGTGCCTGGAGTGTACGGGAAGAGACC. Amino acid sequence: CAWSVREET. The CDR3 in full is CAWSVREETQYF. Full variable domain (rest looked up from reference TRBV30 and TRBJ2-5): SQTIHQWPATLVQPVGSPLSLECTVEGTSNPNLYWYRQAAGRGLQLLFYSVGIGQISSEVPQNLSASRPQDRQFILSSKKLLLSDSGFYLCAWSVREETQYFGPGTRLLVL.

As concerns this clone: Sequencing ends 3 residues short of the CDR3 end; the germline J gene provides the rest. V and J are TRBV30 and TRBJ2-7; possible D gene TRBD2, 6 bases. The V end was cut by 1 base, the J end by 4 bases, with 17 bases between. This CDR3 spans 15 amino acids. Germline V gene sequence: CDR1 GTSNPN, CDR2 SVGIG (reference sequence). The CDR3 protein is CAWSATRDSSYEQYF. CDR3 DNA (partial): TGTGCCTGGAGTGCGACTCGGGACTCATCATACGAG.

Of note for this clone: The read ends 3 residues before the CDR3 terminus; that terminus is restored from the germline J gene. This sequence joins TRBV13 and TRBJ2-4, with a possible D match to TRBD1 (5 bases). Germline V gene data show CDR1 as PRHDT and CDR2 as FYEKMQ (reference sequence). The CDR3 contains 16 residues. The V end lost 5 bases, the J end lost 2 bases, and 16 bases lay between the germline ends. The DNA read from the CDR3 is TGTGCCAGCAGCCCCTGGGGCAGGCCCTCCAAAAACATT. Protein: CASSPWGRPSKNI. The CDR3 as a whole reads CASSPWGRPSKNIQYF.

Regarding this clone: The missing CDR3 end, 3 residues past where the read stops, is filled in from the germline J gene. This rearrangement joins TRBV19 to TRBJ2-1; TRBD1 aligns across 9 bases. V was pared by 4 bases and J by 6 bases, with 4 bases of the junction left unmatched. Germline assignment: CDR1 LNHDA and CDR2 SQIVND (reference sequence). The CDR3 totals 14 residues. The CDR3 here is CASSTLTGGNEQFF. The covered CDR3 bases are TGTGCCAGTAGTACTCTGACAGGGGGCAATGAG. The full variable domain, in which reference TRBV19 and TRBJ2-1 provide the parts outside the CDR3, is DGGITQSPKYLFRKEGQNVTLSCEQNLNHDAMYWYRQDPGQGLRLIYYSQIVNDFQKGDIAEGYSVSREKKESFPLTVTSAQKNPTAFYLCASSTLTGGNEQFFGPGTRLTVL.

Worth noting for this clone: The read halts 3 residues ahead of the CDR3 end, with the missing end drawn from the germline J gene. The genes are TRBV7-6 and TRBJ2-2, with 9 nucleotides matching TRBD1. Germline V CDR1 and CDR2: SGHVS, FNYEAQ. This CDR3 contains 15 residues. J gave up 8 bases and V 1 base, and 5 bases lay outside the gene matches. This CDR3 reads CASSLVHRGLGELFF. The sequenced part of the CDR3 DNA is TGTGCCAGCAGCTTAGTGCACAGGGGGCTTGGGGAG.

Note on this clone: The CDR3 goes on 3 residues after the read ends, and that part is filled in from the germline J gene. V is TRBV18 and J is TRBJ1-5; D may be TRBD1 (5 bases). Germline CDR1 KGHSH, CDR2 LQKENI. The length of the CDR3 is 17 residues. The V gene lost 0 bases and the J gene lost 6 bases, with 18 bases spanning the gap. The CDR3 protein is CASSPPGKQGVSQPQHF. Incomplete CDR3 DNA: TGTGCCAGCTCACCACCGGGGAAGCAGGGAGTATCTCAGCCC.

Concerning this clone itself: Read data end 3 residues before the CDR3 end; the end is taken from the germline J gene. The chain links TRBV14 to TRBJ2-3; tentative D call: TRBD1 (6 bases). This CDR3 spans 15 amino acids. Germline CDR1 and CDR2: SGHDN and FVKESK. Trimming pared 4 bases from V and 0 bases from J, leaving 11 bases between. The covered CDR3 bases are TGTGCCAGCAGCCTGACAGGACCCAGCACAGATACG. Its translation is CASSLTGPSTDT. The full CDR3 reads CASSLTGPSTDTQYF.

The CDR3 protein is CASRTYSYRGTDTQYF. The sequenced CDR3 bases are TGTGCCAGCAGAACATACAGCTACCGAGGCACAGATACG. This chain joins TRBV6-2 or TRBV6-3 and TRBJ2-3; no definite D call. The sequenced fragment ends 3 residues before the CDR3 boundary, so the rest is inferred from the germline J gene. Germline lookup yields CDR1 MNHEY and CDR2 SVGEGT. V was clipped by 6 bases and J by 1 base, with 17 bases between them. The CDR3 contains 16 residues.

A word on this clone: With the read ending 3 residues before the CDR3 end, the germline J gene is used to fill in that end. The chain is built from TRBV6-2 or TRBV6-3 and TRBJ1-5; unclear D gene. Trimming left V 6 bases short and J 7 bases short, with 10 bases between. The length of the CDR3 is 12 residues. CDR1 MNHEY and CDR2 SVGEGT come from the germline V gene. CDR3 protein: CASSSRIQPQHF. The sequenced CDR3 bases are TGTGCCAGCAGCTCCAGAATCCAGCCC.

Of note for this clone: Read data end 3 residues before the CDR3 end; the end is taken from the germline J gene. The rearrangement uses TRBV6-2 or TRBV6-3 and TRBJ2-3; 7 nucleotides match TRBD2. The CDR3 extends over 16 amino acids. Trimming cost V 3 bases and J 2 bases; bases outside gene matches: 8. In germline, CDR1 is MNHEY, CDR2 SVGEGT. The CDR3 region is CASSYMAGESTDTQYF. The DNA read from the CDR3 is TGTGCCAGCAGTTATATGGCGGGAGAGTCCACAGATACG.

As to this clone: The read ends 3 residues early relative to the CDR3; the germline J gene fills the gap. The rearrangement links TRBV10-3 to TRBJ2-6, with D perhaps TRBD1 (6 bases). V was cut by 10 bases and J by 0 bases, with 10 bases left in between. Germline V CDR1 and CDR2: ENHRY, SYGVKD. This CDR3 spans 14 amino acids. CDR3 bases read: TGTGCCAGTACAGGGAGCTCTGGGGCCAACGTC. Translated, it gives CASTGSSGANV. The whole CDR3 reads CASTGSSGANVLTF.

About this clone itself: The read finishes 3 residues shy of the CDR3 end, and the germline J gene is used to complete it. This chain uses TRBV7-2 with TRBJ2-7; TRBD1 aligns across 8 bases. The germline gives CDR1 SGHTA, CDR2 FQGNSA. The V segment lost 5 bases and the J segment 6 bases; nucleotides outside the gene matches: 3. The CDR3 runs to 12 residues. The CDR3 here is CASSRQGLEQYF. Incomplete CDR3 DNA: TGTGCCAGCAGCCGACAGGGGCTCGAG.

On this clone itself: The read terminates 3 residues before the CDR3 end, so the remaining end is supplied by the germline J gene. J is TRBJ2-7 and V is TRBV10-1; tentative D call: TRBD1 (6 bases). Trimming stripped 3 bases from V and 0 bases from J, with 12 bases between. This CDR3 has 15 residues. Germline V lookup: CDR1 WNHNN, CDR2 SYGVQD (reference sequence). The CDR3 bases that were read are TGCGCCAGCAGTGAAGGGCCAGGGGACTCCTACGAG. Translated, it gives CASSEGPGDSYE. The whole CDR3 is CASSEGPGDSYEQYF.

As to this clone: Sequencing ends 3 residues short of the CDR3 end; the germline J gene provides the rest. The chain carries TRBV5-6 and TRBJ2-7; 9 bases are a match to TRBD1. Trimming took 4 bases from V and 4 from J; bases not matched to a gene: 3. This CDR3 has 13 residues. Germline CDR1 and CDR2: SGHDT and YYEEEE. The CDR3 bases that were read are TGTGCCAGCAGCCGCGGACAGGGGTACGAG. Its protein product is CASSRGQGYE. The CDR3 reads in full as CASSRGQGYEQYF. Filled out from reference TRBV5-6 and TRBJ2-7, the complete variable domain reads DAGVTQSPTHLIKTRGQQVTLRCSPKSGHDTVSWYQQALGQGPQFIFQYYEEEERQRGNFPDRFSGHQFPNYSSELNVNALLLGDSALYLCASSRGQGYEQYFGPGTRLTVT.

A word on this clone: The read ends 3 residues early relative to the CDR3; the germline J gene fills the gap. The chain recombines TRBV18 with TRBJ1-1; maybe TRBD1 (5 bases). V was clipped by 5 bases and J by 5 bases, with 15 bases between them. Germline V gene sequence: CDR1 KGHSH, CDR2 LQKENI. The CDR3 spans 14 residues. The sequenced part of the CDR3 DNA is TGTGCCAGCTCATCTACAGAGGGGTGGACTGAA. Protein sequence: CASSSTEGWTE. The whole CDR3 sequence is CASSSTEGWTEAFF.

Of note for this clone: The observed sequence ends 3 residues before the CDR3 terminus, with the missing tail filled in from the germline J gene. The chain recombines TRBV5-4 with TRBJ2-6, with D hard to call. Germline V gene data show CDR1 as SGHNT and CDR2 as YYREEE (reference sequence). The CDR3 loop spans 16 amino acids. Trimming removed 2 bases at V and 0 bases at J, with 9 bases between. CDR3 DNA (partial): TGTGCCAGCAGCTTACCCCCAGGCTCTGGGGCCAACGTC. Its protein is CASSLPPGSGANV. The full CDR3 protein is CASSLPPGSGANVLTF.

Concerning this clone itself: The read terminates 3 residues ahead of where the CDR3 ends, so the germline J gene completes it. The rearrangement joins TRBV6-2 or TRBV6-3 to TRBJ2-5; 12 bases agree with TRBD2. Looked up from germline, CDR1 is MNHEY and CDR2 is SVGEGT. The CDR3 length is 17 residues. With 3 bases clipped from V and 0 bases from J, the junction kept 5 bases outside the gene matches. The CDR3 spells CASSYPRTSGDQETQYF. The sequenced CDR3 bases are TGTGCCAGCAGTTATCCCCGGACTAGCGGGGACCAAGAGACC.